There are a few counts of the clone carrying this TCR beta chain. At one end, the junction sequence differs from germline, possibly due to a read error. These data come from a study of blood T cells in healthy people across ages. Germline values: CDR1 PRHDT, CDR2 FYEKMQ (reference sequence). This CDR3 is 15 amino acids long. With a J-beta primer mix and a sample-barcoded 5' primer, a second PCR ran about 7 to 12 cycles. All samples gave at least 2.5 million CDR3-containing paired-end reads. TCRdb recomputed calls from the 5' RACE reads with MiXCR, one row per CDR3 protein. The sample includes around 780,000 distinct CDR3 sequences, around a quarter of them seen just once. These data also formed part of another study, on T cells of mothers and their children. From that paper: Slightly higher, non-significant overlap characterized related mother-child pairs relative to unrelated pairs.

The gene calls are TRBV13 and TRBJ1-5; tentative D call: TRBD1 (5 bases). Sequenced: blood. The clonotype was recovered from a boy aged 5-17 years in good health. CDR3 protein: CASSLGTPRGQPQHF. The CDR3 nucleotides are TGTGCCAGCAGCCTAGGGACGCCACGGGGTCAGCCCCAGCATTTT.